The 28 T cell receptor beta chains presented below share a single source sample, sequenced in a study of regulatory T cells in long-lasting Graves disease (TCRdb year 2021). Read against the paper, the sample's time point label means: newly diagnosed GD, antithyroid drugs for less than 3 months. For both TCR sequencing and RNA sequencing, RNA was extracted from PBMCs using TRIzol. The method behind the library was multiplex PCR. Reads for this sample came from an Illumina HiSeq 4000. TCR beta libraries were built with iRepertoire HTBI primers and Arm-PCR amplification of CDR3 regions. TCRdb reran the public reads through fastp at Q25 and MiXCR, keeping productive beta chains. Each record represents a unique CDR3 protein, reported with the most common genes and DNA among its rows. This sample comprises some 330,000 distinct CDR3 sequences, 12% of them detected only once. The biggest ten clones account for 18% of the sample.

The same data also went into a second study, on T cells in Graves' hyperthyroidism and ophthalmopathy.

The sequencing used peripheral blood mononuclear cells (PBMCs), collected at new diagnosis, from a patient treated with antithyroid drugs. The receptors shown here come from a woman younger than 30 with Graves disease. Donor details come from another sample of the same person, matched by shared clones.

In its sample, this clonotype was seen a few times. The chain uses TRBV12-3 or TRBV12-4 and TRBJ1-1; D may be TRBD1 (5 bases). Trimming took off 5 bases at V and 11 bases at J, with 27 bases between the two ends. The CDR3 length is 16 residues. In DNA form, the CDR3 reads TGTGCCAGCAGTCCCCTTAAAGGTGGGGCCCCAGAGTATGCTTTCTTT. Translating it yields CASSPLKGGAPEYAFF.

Many counts were recorded for this clonotype. V gene TRBV7-2 combines with J gene TRBJ1-4, with D uncertain. The CDR3 covers 13 residues. Germline CDR1 is SGHTA and CDR2 is FQGNSA. Trimming took 5 bases from V and 5 from J, leaving 9 bases between them. The CDR3 here is CASSRGLNEKLFF. In DNA, the CDR3 is TGTGCCAGCAGCCGCGGGTTAAATGAAAAACTGTTTTTT.

This clonotype was detected many times. The gene calls are TRBV28 and TRBJ2-5; 9 bases align to TRBD1. V lost 3 bases, J lost 1 base, and 3 bases stayed unmatched. CDR1 and CDR2 (germline): MDHEN, SYDVKM. The CDR3 consists of 15 residues. Here the CDR3 reads CASSFGGQGQETQYF. The CDR3 DNA reads as TGTGCCAGCAGTTTCGGGGGACAGGGCCAAGAGACCCAGTACTTC.

This clonotype has ten or more counts. V is TRBV7-9 and J is TRBJ1-2, with 9 nucleotides matching TRBD1. With 5 bases clipped from V and 6 bases from J, the junction kept 7 bases outside the gene matches. In germline, CDR1 is SEHNR, CDR2 FQNEAQ (reference sequence). The CDR3 is made up of 14 amino acids. DNA of the CDR3: TGTGCCAGCAGCCGGACAGGGGCGGGCGATGGCTACACCTTC. Amino acids: CASSRTGAGDGYTF.

Many counts were recorded for this clonotype. V gene TRBV6-5 combines with J gene TRBJ1-2; D ambiguous. Per the germline V gene, CDR1 is MNHEY and CDR2 is SVGAGI. The V gene lost 0 bases and the J gene lost 1 base, with 9 bases spanning the gap. This CDR3 contains 15 residues. CDR3 sequence (DNA): TGTGCCAGCAGTTACTCGCATCGTGTTAACTATGGCTACACCTTC. This sequence encodes CASSYSHRVNYGYTF.

This clonotype showed up many times. The CDR3 sequence: CASSTTIPTVYEQFF. The CDR3 DNA sequence: TGTGCCAGCAGTACGACTATCCCGACCGTCTATGAGCAGTTCTTC. The rearrangement uses TRBV12-3 or TRBV12-4 and TRBJ2-1; TRBD2 might be the D (5 bases). V gave up 5 bases and J gave up 8 bases, with 19 bases separating them. The CDR3 consists of 15 residues.

This clonotype was seen ten or more times. V usage is TRBV5-1 and J usage is TRBJ2-3, with TRBD2 identical over 8 bases. V dropped 8 bases and J dropped 2; count of bases not matched to a gene: 10. Germline V gives CDR1 SGHRS, CDR2 YFSETQ. This CDR3 is built from 15 residues. CDR3 sequence reads: CASTSGGGATDTQYF. CDR3 nucleotide sequence: TGCGCCAGTACAAGCGGGGGCGGGGCCACAGATACGCAGTATTTT.

This clonotype was counted many times. This chain uses TRBV7-9 with TRBJ2-7; D gene ambiguous. V was clipped by 3 bases and J by 0 bases, with 18 bases between them. The CDR3 sequence is 17 residues long. Per germline, CDR1 SEHNR and CDR2 FQNEAQ (reference sequence). The CDR3 reads CASSFQYGRRTSYEQYF. The CDR3 nucleotides are TGTGCCAGCAGCTTTCAGTACGGGCGGAGAACCTCCTACGAGCAGTACTTC.

This clonotype appeared many times. The rearrangement joins TRBV20-1 to TRBJ2-3; 8 bases are shared with TRBD2. V was pared by 3 bases and J by 7 bases, with 9 bases of the junction left unmatched. Germline CDR1 is DFQATT and CDR2 is SNEGSKA (reference sequence). The CDR3 is made up of 14 amino acids. The CDR3 is CSASGRALWNTQYF. The CDR3 region has the DNA TGCAGTGCTAGCGGGAGGGCCCTGTGGAATACGCAGTATTTT.

Concerning this clonotype itself: This could be a read error, since a much larger clone is one nucleotide away. The CDR3 sequence: CASGSTSGRALGEQFF. CDR3 nucleotides: TGTGCCAGCGGCTCCACTAGCGGGAGGGCCTTAGGTGAGCAGTTCTTC. The chain links TRBV11-2 to TRBJ2-1, with 13 positions matching TRBD2. This CDR3 has 16 amino acids. The germline V gene has CDR1 SGHAT and CDR2 FQNNGV. The trim removed 8 bases at V and 9 bases at J, leaving 13 bases unmatched.

In its sample, this clonotype was seen many times. The rearrangement links TRBV6-1 to TRBJ2-1; D not certain. The CDR3 loop spans 9 amino acids. The germline V gene encodes CDR1 MNHNS and CDR2 SASEGT. V was cut by 4 bases and J by 10 bases, with 2 bases left in between. The CDR3 region has the DNA TGTGCCAGCAGTGGGGAGCAGTTCTTC. It is translated as CASSGEQFF.

Concerning this clonotype itself: This may come from a read error, since a much larger clone is one base off. V usage is TRBV4-3 and J usage is TRBJ2-1; 13 bases are shared with TRBD2. Germline CDR1 and CDR2: LGHNA and YSLEER. This CDR3 is built from 15 residues. The CDR3 DNA follows: TGCGCCAGCAGCCAGGGGACTAGCGGGACTAATGAGCACTTCTTC. Translated: CASSQGTSGTNEHFF.

This clonotype was detected ten times or more. The rearrangement links TRBV27 to TRBJ2-2; 8 bases are shared with TRBD1. After removal of 5 bases from V and 3 bases from J, the junction contained 11 bases not matched to a gene. Germline lookup yields CDR1 MNHEY and CDR2 SMNVEV (reference sequence). This CDR3 has 17 residues. The CDR3 DNA reads TGTGCCAGCAGTCATCTCTCAGGGGGCTACGACACCGGGGAGCTGTTTTTT. The encoded protein is CASSHLSGGYDTGELFF.

This clonotype occurred many times. The junction departs from germline at one end; a sequencing error may be responsible. CDR3 protein: CSVGLGQGTQYF. The CDR3 DNA is TGCAGTGTTGGTCTAGGGCAAGGGACCCAGTACTTC. This rearrangement joins TRBV29-1 to TRBJ2-5, with D unresolved. Germline CDR1 reads SQVTM; CDR2 reads ANQGSEA. CDR3 length equals 12 residues.

Ten or more counts support this clonotype. The rearrangement uses TRBV15 and TRBJ1-2; D is undetermined. Germline CDR1 and CDR2: LNHNV and YYDKDF (reference sequence). The CDR3 length is 12 residues. Trimming cost V 4 bases and J 7 bases, with 10 bases left between them. Here the CDR3 DNA reads TGTGCCACCAGCACCTCCCTAGGTGGCTACACCTTC. Amino acid sequence: CATSTSLGGYTF.

This clonotype was picked up many times. J is TRBJ2-2 and V is TRBV6-1, with a weak D call TRBD1 (5 bases). This CDR3 contains 13 residues. The V and J ends lost 7 bases and 6 bases respectively, with 12 bases between them. Germline V gives CDR1 MNHNS, CDR2 SASEGT. The CDR3 DNA reads as TGTGCCAGCACTGGGCAGGGATCCGGGGAGCTGTTTTTT. It is translated as CASTGQGSGELFF.

This clonotype was recorded many times. V is TRBV7-9 and J is TRBJ1-2, with 11 bases identical to TRBD1. V gave up 4 bases and J gave up 6 bases; unmatched junction bases: 4. The CDR3 sequence is 14 residues long. CDR1 SEHNR and CDR2 FQNEAQ come from the germline V gene (reference sequence). The CDR3 is CASSSWTGGDGYTF. The DNA for the CDR3 is TGTGCCAGCAGCTCCTGGACAGGGGGCGATGGCTACACCTTC.

This clonotype was detected many times. This chain links TRBV20-1 with TRBJ2-1; TRBD2 might be the D (5 bases). V shed 6 bases and J shed 8 bases, with 8 bases lying between them. Germline V gene sequence: CDR1 DFQATT, CDR2 SNEGSKA (reference sequence). This CDR3 has 10 residues. In nucleotides, the CDR3 is TGCAGTGCCGGACTGTATGAGCAGTTCTTC. This gives the protein CSAGLYEQFF.

Comments on this clonotype: This may come from a read error, since a much larger clone is one base off. The chain couples TRBV4-2 to TRBJ2-1, with TRBD2 as a possible D gene (6 bases). The DNA end is a closer match to TRBJ2-7, so the J assignment may be wrong. Per germline, CDR1 LGHNA and CDR2 YNFKEQ. The length of the CDR3 is 17 residues. CDR3: CASSQLPRGSSYNEQYF. In DNA form, the CDR3 reads TGTGCCAGCAGCCAATTGCCTCGGGGGAGCTCCTACAATGAGCAGTACTTC.

There are a few counts of this clonotype. The CDR3 protein is CASSTSTASAYEQYF. DNA for the CDR3: TGTGCCAGTAGTACGTCGACAGCCTCGGCCTACGAGCAGTACTTC. V usage is TRBV19 and J usage is TRBJ2-7, with D perhaps matching TRBD1 (5 bases). The CDR3 is 15 residues long. Germline V gene sequence: CDR1 LNHDA, CDR2 SQIVND (reference sequence). The V end lost 4 bases, the J end lost 2 bases, and 15 bases lay between the germline ends.

This clonotype was recorded many times. One end of the junction fails to match germline, which may point to a read error. The chain recombines TRBV7-9 with TRBJ2-7; 12 bases agree with TRBD2. The CDR3 has 16 residues. CDR1 is SEHNR and CDR2 is FQNEAQ in the germline V gene (reference sequence). CDR3 coding DNA: TGTGCCAGCAGTTTAGGGGCGGGACTAGCGGGCGCCGAGCAGTACTTC. Its translation: CASSLGAGLAGAEQYF.

This clonotype was recorded at least ten times. The chain is built from TRBV9 and TRBJ1-1; maybe TRBD1 (5 bases). Trimming cost V 0 bases and J 7 bases, with 10 bases left between them. Germline CDR1 is SGDLS and CDR2 is YYNGEE. This CDR3 is 13 amino acids long. The CDR3 is CASSVGQGGEAFF. The CDR3 DNA reads TGTGCCAGCAGCGTAGGCCAGGGTGGTGAAGCTTTCTTT.

This clonotype was found many times. The chain uses TRBV3-1 and TRBJ1-2; D remains ambiguous. This CDR3 has 15 residues. Germline V gives CDR1 LGHDT, CDR2 YNNKEL (reference sequence). V dropped 0 bases and J dropped 1 base, with 9 bases sitting between them. The CDR3 spells CASSQEVSHNYGYTF. The CDR3 DNA reads TGTGCCAGCAGCCAAGAGGTCAGCCATAACTATGGCTACACCTTC.

The gene calls are TRBV12-3 or TRBV12-4 and TRBJ1-5, with D perhaps matching TRBD1 (6 bases). The CDR3 runs 14 residues. Trimming took off 3 bases at V and 2 bases at J, with 8 bases between the two ends. The CDR3, as DNA: TGTGCCAGCAGTTTCTACAGGGGCAATCAGCCCCAGCATTTT. Encoded protein: CASSFYRGNQPQHF.

The chain recombines TRBV27 with TRBJ2-3; 9 bases agree with TRBD1. Germline assignment: CDR1 MNHEY and CDR2 SMNVEV (reference sequence). The CDR3 has 15 amino acids. Germline trimming cut 5 bases from V and 5 bases from J; bases unmatched to any gene: 8. In DNA form, the CDR3 reads TGTGCCAGCAGTCGTGGACAGGGGTTCGGAGATACGCAGTATTTT. Translating it yields CASSRGQGFGDTQYF.

This clonotype was detected many times. The chain couples TRBV25-1 to TRBJ1-2; no clear D gene. Trimming took 3 bases from V and 5 from J, leaving 16 bases between them. The CDR3 is 15 amino acids. CDR1 is MGHDK, CDR2 SYGVNS, per germline. The CDR3 nucleotides read TGTGCCAGCAGTGATTGGAGGGCCACACCTTATGGCTACACCTTC. Translating gives CASSDWRATPYGYTF.

This clonotype appeared many times. This sequence joins TRBV15 and TRBJ2-2, with D unresolved. CDR1 is LNHNV, CDR2 YYDKDF, per germline (reference sequence). The CDR3 is 16 residues long. V lost 4 bases, J lost 0 bases, and 12 bases lay in between. CDR3 coding DNA: TGTGCCACCAGCAATCGTAGGGTTACGAACACCGGGGAGCTGTTTTTT. Translated, it gives CATSNRRVTNTGELFF.

The chain has TRBV20-1 and TRBJ1-4; TRBD1 might be the D (5 bases). Germline V gene lookup returns CDR1 DFQATT and CDR2 SNEGSKA (reference sequence). Trimming stripped 6 bases from V and 5 bases from J, with 16 bases between. The CDR3 is 14 amino acids. DNA for the CDR3: TGCAGTGCCCTAAGACAGACCTCAAATGAAAAACTGTTTTTT. Translation gives CSALRQTSNEKLFF.